The sample holds a few counts of the clone carrying this TCR beta chain. Its specificity is unknown. This sample is drawn from a study of response to subunit inactivated influenza vaccine. Study-wide results and caveats: Each seasonal influenza vaccination, the authors suggested, recruits few new T cells.

V lost 8 bases to trimming and J lost 7 bases, with 23 bases between them. This CDR3 comprises 15 residues. Germline CDR1 is MNHNS and CDR2 is SASEGT. Via MiXCR, TCRdb re-called the RT-PCR reads, giving one row per CDR3 protein. The table records over 450,000 distinct CDR3 sequences, around 13% of them present only once. The sequence was collected from a man in his forties or fifties who received an inactivated influenza vaccine. This specimen consisted of PBMCs from blood, obtained 40 to 50 days after vaccination. V is TRBV6-1 and J is TRBJ1-1, with a weak D call TRBD1 (5 bases). This CDR3 reads CASCRELGVGVEAFF. The CDR3 DNA reads as TGTGCCAGCTGTCGGGAGTTGGGGGTGGGTGTTGAAGCTTTCTTT.